One and the same sample provided the 21 T cell receptor beta chains below, sequenced in a study of beta chain features in type 1 diabetes. Sequenced material consisted of expressed TCRB transcripts (all of the isolated RNA was reverse transcribed). TCRdb keeps only in-frame clones here, not all; method: immunoSEQ multiplex PCR. The sample contains under 250,000 clones, 25% to 35% of which appear only once. The sequencing input was central memory CD4+ T cells from blood. The receptor set was obtained from a man between 25 and 39 years old in good health.

The V and J genes are TRBV19 and TRBJ2-6; D not resolved. Germline V gene sequence: CDR1 LNHDA, CDR2 SQIVND (reference sequence). The CDR3 length is 12 residues. Trimming pared 9 bases from V and 2 bases from J, leaving 5 bases between. DNA of the CDR3: TGTGCCAGCTCCACTGGGGCCAACGTCCTGACTTTC. Residues: CASSTGANVLTF.

The chain carries TRBV30 and TRBJ1-2; 7 nucleotides line up with TRBD1. Germline V gives CDR1 GTSNPN, CDR2 SVGIG (reference sequence). CDR3 length equals 15 residues. The V and J ends lost 0 bases and 7 bases, in that order; junction bases with no gene match: 11. CDR3 nucleotide sequence: TGTGCCTGGAGTGTGAGTCGACAGGGAGTCGGTGGCTACACCTTC. The encoded protein is CAWSVSRQGVGGYTF.

The CDR3 coding sequence is TGTGCCTGGAACGGGCTAAATGAAAAACTGTTTTTT. Its translation: CAWNGLNEKLFF. The chain couples TRBV30 to TRBJ1-4; D unresolved. CDR3 length: 12 amino acids. Trimming removed 4 bases at V and 5 bases at J, with 8 bases between. CDR1 and CDR2 from the germline V gene are GTSNPN and SVGIG (reference sequence).

The J gene is TRBJ1-5, the V gene TRBV7-2, with unresolved D. The CDR3 has 15 amino acids. CDR1 and CDR2 from the germline V gene are SGHTA and FQGNSA. V lost 1 base and J 0 bases, leaving 7 bases between the germline ends. The CDR3 loop reads CASSLVGDSNQPQHF. In DNA form, the CDR3 reads TGTGCCAGCAGCTTAGTTGGTGATAGCAATCAGCCCCAGCATTTT.

V and J are TRBV10-3 and TRBJ2-2; D gene unclear. The CDR3 runs 13 residues. The V and J ends lost 6 bases and 6 bases respectively, with 11 bases between them. The germline gives CDR1 ENHRY, CDR2 SYGVKD. The CDR3 region is CAIRTSEAGELFF. CDR3 coding DNA: TGTGCCATCAGGACCTCAGAGGCCGGGGAGCTGTTTTTT.

This clone was observed a handful of times. The chain employs TRBV18 and TRBJ2-3; D might be TRBD1 (5 bases). V was shortened by 3 bases and J by 8 bases, with 12 bases between the two germline ends. CDR1 KGHSH and CDR2 LQKENI come from the germline V gene. CDR3 length: 13 residues. The DNA of the CDR3 is TGTGCCAGCTCACCGGCGGTTAGGGGTACGCAGTATTTT. Its protein product is CASSPAVRGTQYF.

This clone was recorded only once. The V call is TRBV11-2, the J call TRBJ2-2, with TRBD1 matching 9 bases. With V trimmed by 5 bases and J by 6 bases, 13 bases remained unmatched. CDR1 is SGHAT and CDR2 is FQNNGV in the germline V gene. CDR3 length: 17 amino acids. CDR3 nucleotide sequence: TGTGCCAGCAGCCCGAATACCGGGACAGGGCAGCCCGGGGAGCTGTTTTTT. Residues: CASSPNTGTGQPGELFF.

This clone was recorded a few times. The genes are TRBV28 and TRBJ2-3; D uncertain. The V gene's germline CDR1 is MDHEN and CDR2 SYDVKM. Trimming pared 7 bases from V and 2 bases from J, leaving 22 bases between. The CDR3 is 17 amino acids. CDR3 DNA sequence: TGTGCCAGCACCTCCCCTAGGCTAGTCGCGGCCACAGATACGCAGTATTTT. Its protein product is CASTSPRLVAATDTQYF.

J is TRBJ2-1 and V is TRBV29-1; 9 nucleotides agree with TRBD1. The CDR3 has 12 residues. Germline-derived CDR1 and CDR2 are SQVTM and ANQGSEA. The J segment lost 15 bases and the V segment lost 7 bases, leaving 13 bases of the junction unmatched. CDR3 in DNA: TGCAGCGCCTCGAGTACCGGACAGGGGCCGTTCTTC. This gives the protein CSASSTGQGPFF.

In its sample, this clone was seen a few times. The V call is TRBV5-4, the J call TRBJ2-7, with TRBD1 identical over 11 bases. Germline trimming cut 3 bases from V and 4 bases from J; bases unmatched to any gene: 3. The CDR3 consists of 14 residues. From germline, CDR1 is SGHNT and CDR2 YYREEE (reference sequence). The CDR3 region is CASSWTGGRYEQYF. The CDR3 DNA reads as TGTGCCAGCAGCTGGACAGGGGGCAGGTACGAGCAGTACTTC.

The chain joins TRBV4-3 to TRBJ2-1; D not resolved. The CDR3 has 14 amino acids. Trimming removed 1 base from V and 6 bases from J, with 10 bases in between. From germline, CDR1 is LGHNA and CDR2 YSLEER. CDR3 in amino acids: CASSQVQLANEQFF. The CDR3 bases are TGCGCCAGCAGCCAAGTACAGCTCGCCAATGAGCAGTTCTTC.

This clone is a singleton in its sample. The genes are TRBV2 and TRBJ2-7; the D call may be TRBD1 or TRBD2 (5 bases each). Trimming took 7 bases from V and 5 from J, leaving 21 bases between them. CDR1 and CDR2 (germline): SNHLY, FYNNEI. This CDR3 has 15 amino acids. The CDR3 coding sequence is TGTGCCAGCACGAGGAATCGGGCAGGGAGCAACGAGCAGTACTTC. It is translated as CASTRNRAGSNEQYF.

This clone was observed a handful of times. This chain connects TRBV7-8 to TRBJ2-2; a weak D match, TRBD1 (5 bases). The germline gives CDR1 SGHVS, CDR2 FQNEAQ. CDR3 length: 15 amino acids. V was trimmed by 0 bases and J by 5 bases, leaving 10 bases between them. DNA of the CDR3: TGTGCCAGCAGCTTAGCCCAGGGAAATACCGGGGAGCTGTTTTTT. Amino acid sequence: CASSLAQGNTGELFF. Variable domain in full (rest from reference TRBV7-8 and TRBJ2-2): GAGVSQSPRYKVAKRGQDVALRCDPISGHVSLFWYQQALGQGPEFLTYFQNEAQLDKSGLPSDRFFAERPEGSVSTLKIQRTQQEDSAVYLCASSLAQGNTGELFFGEGSRLTVL.

CDR3 sequence reads: CASSLAGAAYNEQFF. For the CDR3, the DNA is TGTGCCAGCAGCTTAGCGGGGGCCGCCTACAATGAGCAGTTCTTC. V is TRBV7-2 and J is TRBJ2-1; D is possibly TRBD1 (6 bases). Trimming cost V 0 bases and J 2 bases, with 8 bases left between them. CDR1 and CDR2 (germline): SGHTA, FQGNSA. The CDR3 runs to 15 residues.

In this sample, this clone turned up a few times. This rearrangement joins TRBV6-5 to TRBJ2-1; 10 nucleotides line up with TRBD2. V was clipped by 2 bases and J by 9 bases; unmatched bases: 7. The CDR3 sequence is 15 residues long. CDR1 MNHEY and CDR2 SVGAGI come from the germline V gene. This CDR3 is CASSYDPSGRGEQFF. CDR3 sequence (DNA): TGTGCCAGCAGTTACGACCCTAGCGGGAGAGGTGAGCAGTTCTTC.

The chain carries TRBV5-4 and TRBJ2-1, with D tentatively TRBD1 (6 bases). The CDR3 covers 15 residues. V was cut by 3 bases and J by 5 bases, with 15 bases left in between. Germline CDR1 reads SGHNT; CDR2 reads YYREEE (reference sequence). The CDR3 DNA sequence: TGTGCCAGCAGCTCAGGGGTTTGGGCGGACAATGAGCAGTTCTTC. This translates into CASSSGVWADNEQFF.

This clone was detected ten times or more. V gene TRBV5-1 combines with J gene TRBJ2-7; 8 bases are shared with TRBD1. V trimming: 4 bases; J trimming: 3 bases; junction bases outside the gene matches: 6. CDR3 length equals 14 residues. Germline-derived CDR1 and CDR2 are SGHRS and YFSETQ. For the CDR3, the DNA is TGCGCCAGCAGCGATCAGGGGGCTATCTACGAGCAGTACTTC. As protein: CASSDQGAIYEQYF.

The chain is built from TRBV2 and TRBJ2-3; the match to TRBD2 covers 10 bases. In germline, CDR1 is SNHLY, CDR2 FYNNEI. V was pared by 5 bases and J by 3 bases, with 5 bases of the junction left unmatched. CDR3 length: 15 amino acids. In DNA, the CDR3 is TGTGCCAGCAGTATCCGGACTAGCGGAACAGATACGCAGTATTTT. Protein product: CASSIRTSGTDTQYF. Drawing the rest from reference TRBV2 and TRBJ2-3, the complete variable domain is EPEVTQTPSHQVTQMGQEVILRCVPISNHLYFYWYRQILGQKVEFLVSFYNNEISEKSEIFDDQFSVERPDGSNFTLKIRSTKLEDSAMYFCASSIRTSGTDTQYFGPGTRLTVL.

CDR3 in amino acids: CSVQREAGYEQYF. CDR3 sequence (DNA): TGCAGCGTCCAGCGGGAGGCTGGCTACGAGCAGTACTTC. V and J are TRBV29-1 and TRBJ2-7, with 9 bases identical to TRBD2. The CDR3 contains 13 residues. Germline assignment: CDR1 SQVTM and CDR2 ANQGSEA. Unmatched junction bases numbered 6, after V lost 6 bases and J lost 3 bases.

This clone occurred a few times. The chain is built from TRBV7-9 and TRBJ2-1; perhaps TRBD2 as D (5 bases). V was cut by 0 bases and J by 4 bases, with 16 bases left in between. CDR3 length: 17 residues. The germline gives CDR1 SEHNR, CDR2 FQNEAQ (reference sequence). CDR3 in amino acids: CASSLASRGSVYNEQFF. Here the CDR3 DNA reads TGTGCCAGCAGCTTAGCGTCCCGGGGAAGCGTTTACAATGAGCAGTTCTTC.

On this clone itself: Germline and junction disagree at one end, which may indicate a read error. The gene calls are TRBV9 and TRBJ1-1; 7 bases align to TRBD1. This CDR3 has 13 residues. Per germline, CDR1 SGDLS and CDR2 YYNGEE. CDR3 sequence reads: CASSVTGTASPYF. CDR3 sequence (DNA): TGTGCCAGCAGCGTAACAGGGACAGCTTCCCCGTATTTT. The entire variable domain, with the rest obtained from reference TRBV9 and TRBJ1-1, is as follows: DSGVTQTPKHLITATGQRVTLRCSPRSGDLSVYWYQQSLDQGLQFLIQYYNGEERAKGNILERFSAQQFPDLHSELNLSSLELGDSALYFCASSVTGTASPYFGQGTRLTVV.